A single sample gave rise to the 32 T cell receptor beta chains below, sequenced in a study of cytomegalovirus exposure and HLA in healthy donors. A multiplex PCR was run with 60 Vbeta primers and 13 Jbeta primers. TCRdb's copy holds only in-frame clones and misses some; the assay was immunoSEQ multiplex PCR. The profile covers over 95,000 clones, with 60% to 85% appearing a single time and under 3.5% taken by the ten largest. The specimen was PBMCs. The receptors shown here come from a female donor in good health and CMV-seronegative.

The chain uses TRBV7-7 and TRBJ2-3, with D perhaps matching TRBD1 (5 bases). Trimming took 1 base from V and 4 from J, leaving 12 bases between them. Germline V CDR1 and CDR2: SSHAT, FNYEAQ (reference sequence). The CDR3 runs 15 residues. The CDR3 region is CASSLVAGQADTQYF. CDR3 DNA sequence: TGTGCCAGCAGCTTAGTTGCTGGACAAGCAGATACGCAGTATTTT. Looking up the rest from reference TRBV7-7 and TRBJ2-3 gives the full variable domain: GAGVSQSPRYKVTKRGQDVTLRCDPISSHATLYWYQQALGQGPEFLTYFNYEAQPDKSGLPSDRFSAERPEGSISTLTIQRTEQRDSAMYRCASSLVAGQADTQYFGPGTRLTVL.

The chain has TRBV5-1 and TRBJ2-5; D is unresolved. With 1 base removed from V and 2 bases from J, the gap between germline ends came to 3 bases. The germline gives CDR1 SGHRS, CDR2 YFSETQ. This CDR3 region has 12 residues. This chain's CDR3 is CASSLYQETQYF. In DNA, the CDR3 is TGCGCCAGCAGCTTGTATCAAGAGACCCAGTACTTC.

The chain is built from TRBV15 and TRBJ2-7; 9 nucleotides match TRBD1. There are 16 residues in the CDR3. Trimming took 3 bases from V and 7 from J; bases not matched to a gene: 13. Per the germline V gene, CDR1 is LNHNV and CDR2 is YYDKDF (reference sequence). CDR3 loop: CATSSRATGGFKEQYF. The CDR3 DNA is TGTGCCACCAGCAGCCGCGCGACAGGGGGTTTTAAAGAGCAGTACTTC.

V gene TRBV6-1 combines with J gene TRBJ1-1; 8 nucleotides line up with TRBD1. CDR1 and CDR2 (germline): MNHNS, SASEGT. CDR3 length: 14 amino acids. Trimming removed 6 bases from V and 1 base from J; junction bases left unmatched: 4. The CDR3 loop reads CASRAGTGNTEAFF. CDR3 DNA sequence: TGTGCCAGCAGGGCCGGGACAGGGAACACTGAAGCTTTCTTT.

The CDR3 nucleotides are TGTGCCAGCACACACGGGGGGGCGAACACTGAAGCTTTCTTT. Translation gives CASTHGGANTEAFF. The chain carries TRBV27 and TRBJ1-1; maybe TRBD1 (6 bases). This CDR3 contains 14 residues. V gave up 7 bases and J gave up 1 base, with 13 bases separating them. Germline V gene lookup returns CDR1 MNHEY and CDR2 SMNVEV (reference sequence).

This chain's CDR3 is CASSYSLTAGDGYTF. The CDR3 region has the DNA TGTGCCAGCAGTTACTCGCTCACCGCAGGGGATGGCTACACCTTC. The chain is built from TRBV6-5 and TRBJ1-2; possibly TRBD1 for D (6 bases). V lost 0 bases, J lost 6 bases, and 14 bases lay in between. Germline V gene data show CDR1 as MNHEY and CDR2 as SVGAGI. The CDR3 sequence is 15 residues long.

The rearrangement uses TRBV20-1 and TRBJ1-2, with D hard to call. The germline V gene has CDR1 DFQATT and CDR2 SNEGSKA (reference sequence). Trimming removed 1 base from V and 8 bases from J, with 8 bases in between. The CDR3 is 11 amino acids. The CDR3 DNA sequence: TGCAGTGCTAGAGGAGGAGAAGGCTACACCTTC. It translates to CSARGGEGYTF.

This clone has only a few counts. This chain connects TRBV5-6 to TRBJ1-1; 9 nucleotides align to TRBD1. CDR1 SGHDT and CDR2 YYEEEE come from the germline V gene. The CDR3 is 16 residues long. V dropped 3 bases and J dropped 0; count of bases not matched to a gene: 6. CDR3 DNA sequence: TGTGCCAGCAGCTCCGGTGGACAGGGGATGAACACTGAAGCTTTCTTT. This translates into CASSSGGQGMNTEAFF.

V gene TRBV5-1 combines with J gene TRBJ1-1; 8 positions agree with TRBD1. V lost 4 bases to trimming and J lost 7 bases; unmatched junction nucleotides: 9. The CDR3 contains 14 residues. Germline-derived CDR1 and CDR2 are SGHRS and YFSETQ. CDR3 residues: CASSPGQGRSEAFF. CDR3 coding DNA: TGCGCCAGCAGCCCAGGACAGGGTCGCAGTGAAGCTTTCTTT.

The CDR3 DNA is TGCGCCAGCAGCTTAATGCGCCGGGACAGGGGAAACTACGAGCAGTACTTC. The encoded protein is CASSLMRRDRGNYEQYF. The V call is TRBV5-1, the J call TRBJ2-7, with TRBD1 identical over 10 bases. CDR3 length: 17 amino acids. CDR1 and CDR2 (germline): SGHRS, YFSETQ. Trimming took 2 bases from V and 3 from J; bases not matched to a gene: 11.

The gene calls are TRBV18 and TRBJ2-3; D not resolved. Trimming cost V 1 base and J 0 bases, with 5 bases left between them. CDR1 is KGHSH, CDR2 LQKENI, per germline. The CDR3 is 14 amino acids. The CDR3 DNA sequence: TGTGCCAGCTCACCACAAACTAGCACAGATACGCAGTATTTT. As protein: CASSPQTSTDTQYF. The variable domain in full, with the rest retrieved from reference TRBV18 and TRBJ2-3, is NAGVMQNPRHLVRRRGQEARLRCSPMKGHSHVYWYRQLPEEGLKFMVYLQKENIIDESGMPKERFSAEFPKEGPSILRIQQVVRGDSAAYFCASSPQTSTDTQYFGPGTRLTVL.

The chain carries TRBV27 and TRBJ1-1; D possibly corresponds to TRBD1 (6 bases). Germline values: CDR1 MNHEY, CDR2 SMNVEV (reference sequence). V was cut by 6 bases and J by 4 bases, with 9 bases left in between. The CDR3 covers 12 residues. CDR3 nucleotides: TGTGCCAGCAGACAGGGTGGCACTGAAGCTTTCTTT. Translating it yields CASRQGGTEAFF.

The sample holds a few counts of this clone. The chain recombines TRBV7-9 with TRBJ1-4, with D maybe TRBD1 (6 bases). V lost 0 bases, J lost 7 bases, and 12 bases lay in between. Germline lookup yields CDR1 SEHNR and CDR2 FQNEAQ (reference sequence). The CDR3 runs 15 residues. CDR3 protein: CASSLANRAGEKLFF. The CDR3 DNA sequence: TGTGCCAGCAGCTTAGCGAACAGGGCAGGTGAAAAACTGTTTTTT.

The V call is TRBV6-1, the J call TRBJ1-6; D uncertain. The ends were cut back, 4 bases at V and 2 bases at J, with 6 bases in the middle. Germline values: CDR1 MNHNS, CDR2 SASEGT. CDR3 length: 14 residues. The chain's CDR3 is CASSGFTYNSPLHF. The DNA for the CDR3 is TGTGCCAGCAGTGGTTTCACCTATAATTCACCCCTCCACTTT.

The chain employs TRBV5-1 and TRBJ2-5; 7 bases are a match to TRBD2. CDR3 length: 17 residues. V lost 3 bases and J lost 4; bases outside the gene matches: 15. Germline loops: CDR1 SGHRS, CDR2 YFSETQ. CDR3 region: CASSSRGYSGAGETQYF. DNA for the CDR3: TGCGCCAGCAGCTCTCGAGGGTACAGCGGGGCGGGAGAGACCCAGTACTTC.

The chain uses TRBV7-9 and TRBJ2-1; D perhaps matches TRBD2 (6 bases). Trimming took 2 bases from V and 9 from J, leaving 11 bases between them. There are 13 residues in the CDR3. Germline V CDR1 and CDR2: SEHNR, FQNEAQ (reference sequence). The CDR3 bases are TGTGCCAGCAGCTTACAGGGAGGAACTGAGCAGTTCTTC. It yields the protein CASSLQGGTEQFF.

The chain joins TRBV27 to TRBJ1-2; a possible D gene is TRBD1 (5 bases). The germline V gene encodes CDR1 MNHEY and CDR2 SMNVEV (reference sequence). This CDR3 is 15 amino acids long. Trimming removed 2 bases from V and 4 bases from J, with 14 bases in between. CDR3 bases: TGTGCCAGCAGTTTAAGCTCAAGGGGCAGCTATGGCTACACCTTC. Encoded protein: CASSLSSRGSYGYTF.

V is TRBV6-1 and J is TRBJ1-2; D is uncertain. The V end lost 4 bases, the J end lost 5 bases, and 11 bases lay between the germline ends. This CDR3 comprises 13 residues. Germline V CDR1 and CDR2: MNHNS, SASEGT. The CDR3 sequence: CASSANAEYGYTF. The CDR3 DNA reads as TGTGCCAGCAGTGCTAACGCCGAGTATGGCTACACCTTC.

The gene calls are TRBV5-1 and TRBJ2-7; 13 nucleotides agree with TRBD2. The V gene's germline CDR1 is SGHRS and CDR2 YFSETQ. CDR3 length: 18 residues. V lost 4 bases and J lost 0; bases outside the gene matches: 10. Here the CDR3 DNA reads TGCGCCAGCAGCCCGGGACTAGCGGGGACAATGATCTCCTACGAGCAGTACTTC. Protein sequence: CASSPGLAGTMISYEQYF.

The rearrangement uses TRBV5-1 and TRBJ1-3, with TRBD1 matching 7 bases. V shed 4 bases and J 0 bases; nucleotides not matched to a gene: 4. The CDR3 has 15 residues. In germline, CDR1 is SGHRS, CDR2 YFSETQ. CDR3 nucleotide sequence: TGCGCCAGCAGCCCGAGGACAGGCTCTGGAAACACCATATATTTT. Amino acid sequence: CASSPRTGSGNTIYF.

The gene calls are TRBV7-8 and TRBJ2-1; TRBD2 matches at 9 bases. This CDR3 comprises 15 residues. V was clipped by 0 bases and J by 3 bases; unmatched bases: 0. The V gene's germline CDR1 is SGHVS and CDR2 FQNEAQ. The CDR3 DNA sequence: TGTGCCAGCAGCTTAGCGCGGGGGGGCTACAATGAGCAGTTCTTC. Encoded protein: CASSLARGGYNEQFF.

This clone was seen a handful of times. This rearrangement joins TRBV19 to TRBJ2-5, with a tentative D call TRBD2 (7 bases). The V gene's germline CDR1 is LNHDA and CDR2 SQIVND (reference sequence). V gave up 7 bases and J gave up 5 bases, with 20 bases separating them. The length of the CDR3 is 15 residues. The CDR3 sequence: CASTPIAGATETQYF. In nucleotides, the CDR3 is TGTGCCAGTACTCCCATTGCGGGGGCCACGGAGACCCAGTACTTC.

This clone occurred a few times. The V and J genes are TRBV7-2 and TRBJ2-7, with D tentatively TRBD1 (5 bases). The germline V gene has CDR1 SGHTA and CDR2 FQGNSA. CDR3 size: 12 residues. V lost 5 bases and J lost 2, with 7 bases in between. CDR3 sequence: CASSQGPYEQYF. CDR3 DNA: TGTGCCAGCAGCCAGGGCCCCTACGAGCAGTACTTC.

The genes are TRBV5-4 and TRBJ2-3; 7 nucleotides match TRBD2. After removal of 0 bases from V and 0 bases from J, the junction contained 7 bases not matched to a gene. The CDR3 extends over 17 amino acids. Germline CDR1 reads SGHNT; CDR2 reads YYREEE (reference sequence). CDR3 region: CASSLVGRGTSTDTQYF. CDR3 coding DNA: TGTGCCAGCAGCTTGGTTGGGCGGGGGACTAGCACAGATACGCAGTATTTT.

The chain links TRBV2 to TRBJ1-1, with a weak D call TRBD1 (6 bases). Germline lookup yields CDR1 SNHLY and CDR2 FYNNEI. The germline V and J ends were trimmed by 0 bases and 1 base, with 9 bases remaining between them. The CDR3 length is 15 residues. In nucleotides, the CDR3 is TGTGCCAGCAGTGAAGCGACAGGACCGAACACTGAAGCTTTCTTT. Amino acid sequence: CASSEATGPNTEAFF.

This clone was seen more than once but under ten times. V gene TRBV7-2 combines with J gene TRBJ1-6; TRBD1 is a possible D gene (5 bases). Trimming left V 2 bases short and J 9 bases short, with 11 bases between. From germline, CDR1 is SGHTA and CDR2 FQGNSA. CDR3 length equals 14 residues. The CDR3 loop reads CASSLFRVGSPLHF. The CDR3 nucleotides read TGTGCCAGCAGCTTATTCAGGGTGGGTTCACCCCTCCACTTT.

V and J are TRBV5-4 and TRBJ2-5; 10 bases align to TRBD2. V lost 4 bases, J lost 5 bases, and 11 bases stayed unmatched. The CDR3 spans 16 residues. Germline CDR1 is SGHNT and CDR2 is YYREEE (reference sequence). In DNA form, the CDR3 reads TGTGCCAGCAGCGGAGCTAGCGGGGGAAGGATCGAGACCCAGTACTTC. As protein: CASSGASGGRIETQYF.

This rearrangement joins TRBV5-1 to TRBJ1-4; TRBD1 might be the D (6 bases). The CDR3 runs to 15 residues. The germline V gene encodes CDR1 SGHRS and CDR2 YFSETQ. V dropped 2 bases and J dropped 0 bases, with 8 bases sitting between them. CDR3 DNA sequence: TGCGCCAGCAGCTTAGGACAGCCAACTAATGAAAAACTGTTTTTT. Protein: CASSLGQPTNEKLFF.

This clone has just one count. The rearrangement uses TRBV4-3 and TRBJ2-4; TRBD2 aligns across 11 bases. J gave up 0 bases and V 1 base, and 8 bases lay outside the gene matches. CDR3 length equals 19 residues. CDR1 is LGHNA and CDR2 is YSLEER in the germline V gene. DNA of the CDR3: TGCGCCAGCAGCCAAGGTAGCGGGGGGGATGGACTAGCCAAAAACATTCAGTACTTC. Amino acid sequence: CASSQGSGGDGLAKNIQYF.

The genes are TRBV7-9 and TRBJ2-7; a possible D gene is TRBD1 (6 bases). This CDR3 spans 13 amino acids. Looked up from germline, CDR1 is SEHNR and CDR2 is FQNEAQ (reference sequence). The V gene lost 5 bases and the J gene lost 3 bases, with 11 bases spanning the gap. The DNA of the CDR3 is TGTGCCAGCAGCCTAACGGACAGCTACGAGCAGTACTTC. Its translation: CASSLTDSYEQYF.

Here the CDR3 DNA reads TGTGCCAGCAGCCGACTAGCGGGGCCCTACGAGCAGTACTTC. It is translated as CASSRLAGPYEQYF. The chain joins TRBV7-2 to TRBJ2-5; 11 nucleotides match TRBD2. The tail of the sequence fits TRBJ2-7 better, so the J call may be wrong. Germline values: CDR1 SGHTA, CDR2 FQGNSA. This CDR3 region has 14 residues.

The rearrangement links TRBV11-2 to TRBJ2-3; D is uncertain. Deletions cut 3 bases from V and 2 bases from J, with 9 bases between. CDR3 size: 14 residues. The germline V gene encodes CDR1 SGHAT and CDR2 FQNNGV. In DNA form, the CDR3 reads TGTGCCAGCAGCTTCCGCGCCTTCACAGATACGCAGTATTTT. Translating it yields CASSFRAFTDTQYF.